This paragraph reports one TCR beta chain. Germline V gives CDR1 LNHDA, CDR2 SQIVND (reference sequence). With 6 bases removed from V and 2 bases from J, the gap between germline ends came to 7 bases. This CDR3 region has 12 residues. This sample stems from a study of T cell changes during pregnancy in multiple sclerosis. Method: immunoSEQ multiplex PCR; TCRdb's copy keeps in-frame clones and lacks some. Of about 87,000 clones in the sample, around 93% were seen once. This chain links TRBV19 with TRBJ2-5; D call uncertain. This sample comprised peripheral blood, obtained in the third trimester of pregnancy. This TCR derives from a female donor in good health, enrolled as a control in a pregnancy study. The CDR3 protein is CASRADQETQYF. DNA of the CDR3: TGTGCCAGTAGGGCAGATCAAGAGACCCAGTACTTC.